This TCR beta chain was documented in a study of post-analysis software for immune sequencing data. As to this clonotype: Antigen unknown.

Study conclusions and caveats: By F measure, samples from a shared preparation batch strongly co-clustered. The study found TRBV5-6, TRBV5-1 and TRBV20-1 among roughly 5 TRBV segments more frequent in patients than controls.

Prepared TCR beta cDNA libraries contained unique molecular identifiers. TCRdb ran MiXCR on the PCR reads and lists one entry per CDR3 protein. The data show under 900,000 distinct CDR3 sequences, around 50% seen once. The germline CDR1 and CDR2 sequences are DFQATT and SNEGSKA (reference sequence). V shed 4 bases, J shed 4 bases, and the junction held 10 bases outside the gene matches. The CDR3 runs to 15 residues. The genes are TRBV20-1 and TRBJ2-3, with TRBD2 identical over 8 bases. Specimen: blood. This clonotype originated in a girl aged 5-17 years with multiple sclerosis. CDR3 DNA: TGCAGTGCTACTCCATTAGCGGGGTGGTCAGATACGCAGTATTTT. This encodes CSATPLAGWSDTQYF.